This paragraph reports one T cell receptor (beta chain). MiXCR, applied by TCRdb to the RT-PCR reads, yields one record per CDR3 protein. The sample holds more than 600,000 distinct CDR3 sequences, over 12% seen once. The CDR3 loop spans 14 amino acids. V shed 8 bases and J 0 bases; nucleotides not matched to a gene: 6. Germline loops: CDR1 MNHEY, CDR2 SVGAGI. The sequenced sample consisted of memory CD4+ T cells from blood. The chain combines TRBV6-5 with TRBJ1-1, with 7 bases lining up with TRBD1. The receptor was derived from a female donor in good health, serving as a healthy control. CDR3 amino acids: CASHPGTVNTEAFF. CDR3 coding DNA: TGTGCCAGCCATCCCGGGACAGTGAACACTGAAGCTTTCTTT.